This T cell receptor beta chain appears in the sequencing data of a study of human T cells and chemical hapten exposure. Study details: Small pooled library volume differences chiefly drove per-sample TCR yield variation.

TCRdb recomputed calls from the RACE reads with MiXCR, one row per CDR3 protein. The sample consists of tens of thousands of distinct CDR3 sequences, about 8% of them appearing once. Points from the study as a whole: DPC sensitization left the count of TCRs above 1 in 1000 unchanged.

In its sample, this clonotype was seen a few times. The antigen is unknown. CDR1 is KGHSH, CDR2 LQKENI, per germline. Trimming cost V 3 bases and J 11 bases; bases outside gene matches: 5. CDR3 length: 13 amino acids. The sample's time point: patch test 1, 2 weeks after DPC sensitization. The treatment here: therapeutic diphenylcyclopropenone sensitization with weekly scalp DPC. This material consisted of whole blood, taken in connection with sensitization to the hapten diphenylcyclopropenone (DPC). The receptor was isolated from a woman aged 30 to 39 with alopecia areata. Some clones in this sample may be carry-over from other donors' samples. This chain uses TRBV18 with TRBJ1-1, with TRBD1 matching 11 bases. The CDR3 region is CASSPSGDRGAFF. As DNA, the CDR3 is TGTGCCAGCTCACCCTCAGGGGACAGGGGGGCTTTCTTT.